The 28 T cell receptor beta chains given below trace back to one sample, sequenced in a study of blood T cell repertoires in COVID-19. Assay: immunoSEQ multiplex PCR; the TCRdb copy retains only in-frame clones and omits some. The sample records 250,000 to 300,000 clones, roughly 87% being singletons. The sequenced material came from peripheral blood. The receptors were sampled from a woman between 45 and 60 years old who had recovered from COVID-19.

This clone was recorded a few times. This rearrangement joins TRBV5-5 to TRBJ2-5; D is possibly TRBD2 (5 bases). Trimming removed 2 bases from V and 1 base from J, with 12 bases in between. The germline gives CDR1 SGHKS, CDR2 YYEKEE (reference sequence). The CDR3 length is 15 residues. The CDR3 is CASSLGQRGQETQYF. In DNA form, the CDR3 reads TGTGCCAGCAGCTTAGGCCAACGGGGCCAAGAGACCCAGTACTTC.

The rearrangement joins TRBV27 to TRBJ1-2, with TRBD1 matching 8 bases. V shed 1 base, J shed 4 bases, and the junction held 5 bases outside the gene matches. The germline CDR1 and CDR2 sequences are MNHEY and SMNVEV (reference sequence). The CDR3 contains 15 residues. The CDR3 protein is CASSLLGQGIYGYTF. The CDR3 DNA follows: TGTGCCAGCAGTTTATTAGGACAGGGTATCTATGGCTACACCTTC.

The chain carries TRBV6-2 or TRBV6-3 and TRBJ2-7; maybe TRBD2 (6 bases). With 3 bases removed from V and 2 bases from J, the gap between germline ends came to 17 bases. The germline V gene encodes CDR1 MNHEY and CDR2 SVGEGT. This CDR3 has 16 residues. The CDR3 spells CASSYIYFGGAYEQYF. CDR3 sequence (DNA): TGTGCCAGCAGTTATATATATTTCGGCGGGGCCTACGAGCAGTACTTC.

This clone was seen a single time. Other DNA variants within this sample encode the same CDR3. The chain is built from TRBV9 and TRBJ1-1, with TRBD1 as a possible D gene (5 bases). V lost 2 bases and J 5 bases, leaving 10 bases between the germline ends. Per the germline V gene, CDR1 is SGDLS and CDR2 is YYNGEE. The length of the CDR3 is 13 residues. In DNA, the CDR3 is TGTGCCAGCAGCGTGACAGTCCGGACTGAAGCTTTCTTT. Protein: CASSVTVRTEAFF.

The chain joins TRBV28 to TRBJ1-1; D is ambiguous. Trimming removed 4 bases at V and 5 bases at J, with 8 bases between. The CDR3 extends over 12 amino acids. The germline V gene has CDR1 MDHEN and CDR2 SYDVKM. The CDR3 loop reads CASSYRGTEAFF. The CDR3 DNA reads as TGTGCCAGCAGTTACCGAGGAACTGAAGCTTTCTTT.

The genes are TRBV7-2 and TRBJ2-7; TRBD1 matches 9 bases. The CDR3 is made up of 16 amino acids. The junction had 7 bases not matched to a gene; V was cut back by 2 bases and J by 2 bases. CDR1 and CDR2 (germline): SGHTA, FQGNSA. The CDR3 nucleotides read TGTGCCAGCAGCTTACTGCCGGGACAGGGACCCTACGAGCAGTACTTC. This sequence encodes CASSLLPGQGPYEQYF.

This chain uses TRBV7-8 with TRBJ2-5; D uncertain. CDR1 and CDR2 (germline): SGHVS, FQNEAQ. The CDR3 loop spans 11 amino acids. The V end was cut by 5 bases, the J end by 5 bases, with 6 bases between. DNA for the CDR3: TGTGCCAGCAGCCCCATGGAGACCCAGTACTTC. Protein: CASSPMETQYF.

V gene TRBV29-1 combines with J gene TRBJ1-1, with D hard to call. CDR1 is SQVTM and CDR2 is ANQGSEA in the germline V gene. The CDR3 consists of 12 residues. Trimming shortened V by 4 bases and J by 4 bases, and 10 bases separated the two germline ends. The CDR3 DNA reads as TGCAGCGTTGGGCAGGTCGTCACTGAAGCTTTCTTT. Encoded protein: CSVGQVVTEAFF.

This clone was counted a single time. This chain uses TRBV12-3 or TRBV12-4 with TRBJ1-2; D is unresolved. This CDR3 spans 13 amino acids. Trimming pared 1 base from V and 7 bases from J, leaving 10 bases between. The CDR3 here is CASSLGQVPGYTF. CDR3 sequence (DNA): TGTGCCAGCAGTTTAGGTCAGGTGCCTGGCTACACCTTC.

The CDR3 DNA reads as TGCGCCAGCAGTCGGCAGGGCCAATGGAGTGATCAGCCCCAGCATTTT. It encodes CASSRQGQWSDQPQHF. The chain couples TRBV23-1 to TRBJ1-5; tentatively, D is TRBD1 (5 bases). Being an ORF, TRBV23-1 has a function that is uncertain. Trimming took 4 bases from V and 5 from J, leaving 18 bases between them. CDR3 length: 16 amino acids.

The CDR3 DNA reads TGTGCCAGCAGTTACAGGGGGCTTAGAGAAAAACTGTTTTTT. Its protein is CASSYRGLREKLFF. The genes are TRBV6-5 and TRBJ1-4; TRBD1 agrees at 7 bases. V gave up 2 bases and J gave up 8 bases; unmatched junction bases: 5. CDR3 length equals 14 residues. Germline assignment: CDR1 MNHEY and CDR2 SVGAGI.

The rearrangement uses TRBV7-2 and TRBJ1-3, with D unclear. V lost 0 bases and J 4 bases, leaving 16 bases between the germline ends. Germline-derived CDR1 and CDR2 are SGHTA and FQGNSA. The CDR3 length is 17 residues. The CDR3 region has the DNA TGTGCCAGCAGCTTAGCCTCCTACACATCGGGGGGAAACACCATATATTTT. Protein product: CASSLASYTSGGNTIYF.

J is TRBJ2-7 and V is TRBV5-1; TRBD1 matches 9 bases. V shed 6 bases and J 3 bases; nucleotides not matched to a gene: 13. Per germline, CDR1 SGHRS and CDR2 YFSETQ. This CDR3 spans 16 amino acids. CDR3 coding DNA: TGCGCCAGCAACCTCCCCAACGGGACAGGGAACTACGAGCAGTACTTC. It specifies CASNLPNGTGNYEQYF.

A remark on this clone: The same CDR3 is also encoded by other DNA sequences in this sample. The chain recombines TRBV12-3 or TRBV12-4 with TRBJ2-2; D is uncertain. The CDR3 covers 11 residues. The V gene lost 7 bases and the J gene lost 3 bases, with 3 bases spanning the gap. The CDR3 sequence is CASTYTGELFF. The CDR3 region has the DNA TGTGCCAGCACCTACACCGGGGAGCTGTTTTTT.

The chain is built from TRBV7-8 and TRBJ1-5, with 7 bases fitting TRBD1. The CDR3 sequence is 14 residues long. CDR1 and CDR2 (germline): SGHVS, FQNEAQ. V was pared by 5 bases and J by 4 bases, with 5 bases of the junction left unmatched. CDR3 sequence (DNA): TGTGCCAGCAGCGCCCCGGGACAGAATCAGCCCCAGCATTTT. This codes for CASSAPGQNQPQHF.

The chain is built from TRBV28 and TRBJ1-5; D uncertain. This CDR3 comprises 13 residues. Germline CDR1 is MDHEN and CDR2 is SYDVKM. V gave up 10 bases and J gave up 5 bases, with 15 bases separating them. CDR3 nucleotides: TGTGCCACCTTAAGGACTGGGGATCAGCCCCAGCATTTT. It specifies CATLRTGDQPQHF. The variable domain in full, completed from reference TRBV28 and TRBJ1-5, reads DVKVTQSSRYLVKRTGEKVFLECVQDMDHENMFWYRQDPGLGLRLIYFSYDVKMKEKGDIPEGYSVSREKKERFSLILESASTNQTSMYLCATLRTGDQPQHFGDGTRLSIL.

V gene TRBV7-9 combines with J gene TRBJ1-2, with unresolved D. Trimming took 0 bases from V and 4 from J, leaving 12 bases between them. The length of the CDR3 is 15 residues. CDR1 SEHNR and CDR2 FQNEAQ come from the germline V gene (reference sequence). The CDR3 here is CASSLARAASYGYTF. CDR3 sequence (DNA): TGTGCCAGCAGCTTAGCGAGGGCGGCCTCCTATGGCTACACCTTC.

The CDR3, as DNA: TGTGCCAGCTCCGGGGTAGCGGGAGCGGTAGATACGCAGTATTTT. It is translated as CASSGVAGAVDTQYF. V and J are TRBV2 and TRBJ2-3; 9 nucleotides match TRBD2. This CDR3 comprises 15 residues. With V trimmed by 8 bases and J by 5 bases, 11 bases remained unmatched. The germline gives CDR1 SNHLY, CDR2 FYNNEI.

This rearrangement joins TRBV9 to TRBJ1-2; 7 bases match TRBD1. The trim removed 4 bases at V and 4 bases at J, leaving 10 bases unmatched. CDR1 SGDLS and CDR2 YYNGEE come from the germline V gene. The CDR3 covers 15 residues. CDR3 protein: CASSFGPRGPYGYTF. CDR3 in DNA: TGTGCCAGCAGCTTCGGACCGAGGGGGCCCTATGGCTACACCTTC. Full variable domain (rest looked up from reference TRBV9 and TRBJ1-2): DSGVTQTPKHLITATGQRVTLRCSPRSGDLSVYWYQQSLDQGLQFLIQYYNGEERAKGNILERFSAQQFPDLHSELNLSSLELGDSALYFCASSFGPRGPYGYTFGSGTRLTVV.

In DNA form, the CDR3 reads TGTGCCAGTAGTATAGGGTTTAGCGGGGGGGCGAATGAGCAGTTCTTC. It yields the protein CASSIGFSGGANEQFF. V usage is TRBV19 and J usage is TRBJ2-1, with 11 nucleotides matching TRBD2. The CDR3 has 16 residues. V shed 1 base, J shed 7 bases, and the junction held 6 bases outside the gene matches. CDR1 LNHDA and CDR2 SQIVND come from the germline V gene (reference sequence).

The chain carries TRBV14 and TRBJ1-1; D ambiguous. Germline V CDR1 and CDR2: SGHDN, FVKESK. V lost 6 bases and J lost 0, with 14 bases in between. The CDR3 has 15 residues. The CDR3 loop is CASSLAGSLNTEAFF. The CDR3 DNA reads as TGTGCCAGCAGTCTCGCGGGCAGCTTGAACACTGAAGCTTTCTTT. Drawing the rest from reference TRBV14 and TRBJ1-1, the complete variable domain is EAGVTQFPSHSVIEKGQTVTLRCDPISGHDNLYWYRRVMGKEIKFLLHFVKESKQDESGMPNNRFLAERTGGTYSTLKVQPAELEDSGVYFCASSLAGSLNTEAFFGQGTRLTVV.

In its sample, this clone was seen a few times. CDR3: CAWSFGGAEDTQYF. Written as DNA, the CDR3 is TGTGCCTGGAGTTTTGGGGGGGCGGAAGATACGCAGTATTTT. This chain connects TRBV30 to TRBJ2-3, with D perhaps TRBD2 (7 bases). Germline lookup yields CDR1 GTSNPN and CDR2 SVGIG (reference sequence). CDR3 length: 14 amino acids. V gave up 2 bases and J gave up 5 bases, with 14 bases separating them.

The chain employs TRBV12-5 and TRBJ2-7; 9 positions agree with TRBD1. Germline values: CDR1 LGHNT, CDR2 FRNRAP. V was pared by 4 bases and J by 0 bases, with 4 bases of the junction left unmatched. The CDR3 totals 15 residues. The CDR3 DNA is TGTGCTAGTGGTTCGGGGACAGGGTTCTCCTACGAGCAGTACTTC. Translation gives CASGSGTGFSYEQYF.

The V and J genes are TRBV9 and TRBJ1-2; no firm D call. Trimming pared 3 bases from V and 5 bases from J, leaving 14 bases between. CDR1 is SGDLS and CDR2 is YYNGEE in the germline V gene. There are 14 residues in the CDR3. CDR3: CASSAPNGGYGYTF. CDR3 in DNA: TGTGCCAGCAGCGCCCCCAACGGAGGGTATGGCTACACCTTC.

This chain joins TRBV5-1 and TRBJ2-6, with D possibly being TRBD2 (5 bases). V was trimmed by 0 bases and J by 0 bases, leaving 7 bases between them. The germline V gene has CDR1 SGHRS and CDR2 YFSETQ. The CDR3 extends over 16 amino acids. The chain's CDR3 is CASSLDGNSGANVLTF. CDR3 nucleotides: TGCGCCAGCAGCTTGGACGGGAACTCTGGGGCCAACGTCCTGACTTTC. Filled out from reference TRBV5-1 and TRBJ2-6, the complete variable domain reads KAGVTQTPRYLIKTRGQQVTLSCSPISGHRSVSWYQQTPGQGLQFLFEYFSETQRNKGNFPGRFSGRQFSNSRSEMNVSTLELGDSALYLCASSLDGNSGANVLTFGAGSRLTVL.

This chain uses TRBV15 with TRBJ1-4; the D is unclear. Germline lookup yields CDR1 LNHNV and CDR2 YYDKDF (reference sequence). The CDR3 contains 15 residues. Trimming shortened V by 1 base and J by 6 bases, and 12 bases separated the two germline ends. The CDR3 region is CATSRVRAGDEKLFF. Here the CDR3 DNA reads TGTGCCACCAGCAGAGTTCGAGCTGGTGATGAAAAACTGTTTTTT.

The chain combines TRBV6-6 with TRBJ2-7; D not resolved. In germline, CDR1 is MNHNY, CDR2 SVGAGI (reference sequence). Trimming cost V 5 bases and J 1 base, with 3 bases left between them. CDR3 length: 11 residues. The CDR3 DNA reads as TGTGCCAGCAGTACATCCTACGAGCAGTACTTC. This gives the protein CASSTSYEQYF.

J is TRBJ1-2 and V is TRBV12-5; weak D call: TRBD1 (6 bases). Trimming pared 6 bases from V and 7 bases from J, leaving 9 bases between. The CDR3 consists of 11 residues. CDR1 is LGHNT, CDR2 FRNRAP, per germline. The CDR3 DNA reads TGTGCTAGTGGATCAGGGGCTGGCTACACCTTC. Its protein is CASGSGAGYTF.